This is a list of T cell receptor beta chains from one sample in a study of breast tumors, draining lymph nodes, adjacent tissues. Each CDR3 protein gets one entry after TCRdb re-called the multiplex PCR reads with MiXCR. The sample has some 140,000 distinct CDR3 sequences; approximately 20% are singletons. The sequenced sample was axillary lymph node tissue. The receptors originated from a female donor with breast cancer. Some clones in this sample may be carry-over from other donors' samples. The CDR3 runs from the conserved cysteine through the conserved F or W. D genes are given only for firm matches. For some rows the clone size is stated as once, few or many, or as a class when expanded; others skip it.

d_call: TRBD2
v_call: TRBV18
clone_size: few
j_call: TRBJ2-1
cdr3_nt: TGTGCCAGCTCACCATTAGCGGGAGGCTACAATGAGCAGTTCTTC
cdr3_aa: CASSPLAGGYNEQFF

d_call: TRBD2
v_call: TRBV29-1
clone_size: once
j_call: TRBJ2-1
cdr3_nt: TGCAGCGTTGGATTAGCGGGAGGCGGTGAGCGGTTCTTC
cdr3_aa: CSVGLAGGGERFF

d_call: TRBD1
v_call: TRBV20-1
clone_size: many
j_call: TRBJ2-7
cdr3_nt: TGCAGTGCTTCCGGGACAGGGTCTCCCTACGAGCAGTACTTC
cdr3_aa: CSASGTGSPYEQYF

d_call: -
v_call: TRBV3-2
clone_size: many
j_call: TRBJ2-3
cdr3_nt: TGTGCCAGCAGCGCTAGGACTAGCGGGAGGATTCCAGATACGCAGTATTTT
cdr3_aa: CASSARTSGRIPDTQYF

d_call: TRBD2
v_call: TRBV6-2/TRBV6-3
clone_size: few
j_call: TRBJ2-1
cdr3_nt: TGTGCCAGCAGTTACTCTCCGGGTAGCGGGGGAAACAATGAGCAGTTCTTC
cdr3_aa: CASSYSPGSGGNNEQFF

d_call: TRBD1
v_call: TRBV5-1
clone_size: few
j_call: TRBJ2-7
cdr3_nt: TGCGCCAGCAGCTTTTTACCGGGACAGGGGGATTACGAGCAGTACTTC
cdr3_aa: CASSFLPGQGDYEQYF

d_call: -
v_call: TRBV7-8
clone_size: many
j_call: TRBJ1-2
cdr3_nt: TGTGCCAGCAGCTTATCACCCACAAACTATGGCTACACCTTC
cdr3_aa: CASSLSPTNYGYTF

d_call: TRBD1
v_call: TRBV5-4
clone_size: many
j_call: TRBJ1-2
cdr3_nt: TGTGCCAGCAGATTTACAGGGGGCTATGGCTACACCTTC
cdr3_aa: CASRFTGGYGYTF

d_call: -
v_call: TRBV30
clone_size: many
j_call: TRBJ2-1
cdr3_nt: TGTGCCTGGAGTACCCGCAGCGATGAGCAGTTCTTC
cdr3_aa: CAWSTRSDEQFF

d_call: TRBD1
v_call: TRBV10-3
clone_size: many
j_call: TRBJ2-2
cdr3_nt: TGTGCCATCAGTGACGTGGGACAGTTCACCGGGGAGCTGTTTTTT
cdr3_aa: CAISDVGQFTGELFF

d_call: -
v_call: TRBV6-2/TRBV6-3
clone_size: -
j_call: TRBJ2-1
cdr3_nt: TGTGCCAGCAGTTACCGGGACCCTTACTCCTACAATGAGCAGTTCTTC
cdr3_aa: CASSYRDPYSYNEQFF

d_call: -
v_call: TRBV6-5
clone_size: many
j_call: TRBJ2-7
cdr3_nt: TGTGCCAGTAGTTACTCCTCTGACAGCTCCTACGAGCAGTACTTC
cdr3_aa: CASSYSSDSSYEQYF

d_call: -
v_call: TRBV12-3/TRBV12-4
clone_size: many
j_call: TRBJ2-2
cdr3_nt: TGTGCCGCCGGACTGCACAACACCGGGGAGCTGTTTTTT
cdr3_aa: CAAGLHNTGELFF

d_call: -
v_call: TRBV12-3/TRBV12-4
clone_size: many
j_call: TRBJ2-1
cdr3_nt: TGTGCCAGCAGTTTGTCGGTGAGCTCCTACAATGAGCAGTTCTTC
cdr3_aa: CASSLSVSSYNEQFF

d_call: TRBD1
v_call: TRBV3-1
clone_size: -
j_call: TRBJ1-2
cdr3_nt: TGTGCCAGCAGCCGCAGGGAGGGGGCCTATGGCTACACCTTC
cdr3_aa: CASSRREGAYGYTF

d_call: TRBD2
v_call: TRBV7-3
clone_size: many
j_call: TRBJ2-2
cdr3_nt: TGTGCCAGCAGCAAGTTTAGCGGGAGTGGCACCGGGGAGCTGTTTTTT
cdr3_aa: CASSKFSGSGTGELFF

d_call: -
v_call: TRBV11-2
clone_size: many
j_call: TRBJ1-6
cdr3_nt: TGTGCCAGCAGCCCCTGGGCAGGCCCCGCACCCCTCCACTTT
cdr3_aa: CASSPWAGPAPLHF

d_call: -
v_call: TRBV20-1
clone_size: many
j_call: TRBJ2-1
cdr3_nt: TGCAGTGCTAGTGAAATAATGCGGGGAGAGGCCTACAATGAGCAGTTCTTC
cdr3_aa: CSASEIMRGEAYNEQFF

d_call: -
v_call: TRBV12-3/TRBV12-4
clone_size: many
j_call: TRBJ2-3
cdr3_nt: TGTGCCAGCAGGGGGCGAGCGAGCGCAGATACGCAGTATTTT
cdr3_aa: CASRGRASADTQYF

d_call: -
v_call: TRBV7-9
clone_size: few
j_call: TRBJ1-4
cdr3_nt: TGTGCCAGCAGCTTCTTTACGGAAGAAAAACTGTTTTTT
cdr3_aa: CASSFFTEEKLFF

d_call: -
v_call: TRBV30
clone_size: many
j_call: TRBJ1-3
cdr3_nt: TGTGCCTGGAGTGTACTTCTATGGGGGGACACCATATATTTT
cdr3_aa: CAWSVLLWGDTIYF

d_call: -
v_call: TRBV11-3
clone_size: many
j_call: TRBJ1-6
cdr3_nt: TGTGCCAGCAGCTTAGTGGCCGGGGACAATTCACCCCTCCACTTT
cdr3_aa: CASSLVAGDNSPLHF

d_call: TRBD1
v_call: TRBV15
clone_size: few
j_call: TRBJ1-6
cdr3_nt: TGTGCCACCAGCAGAGGGACAGGGGATAATTCACCCCTCCACTTT
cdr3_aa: CATSRGTGDNSPLHF

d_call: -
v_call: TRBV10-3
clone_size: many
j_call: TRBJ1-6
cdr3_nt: TGTGCCATCAGTGTTGGTGCAGCAAATTCACCCCTCCACTTT
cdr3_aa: CAISVGAANSPLHF

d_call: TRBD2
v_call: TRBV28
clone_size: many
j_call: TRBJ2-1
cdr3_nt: TGTGCCAGCAGTTTACCGGCTAGCGGGAGTTACAATGAGCAGTTCTTC
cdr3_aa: CASSLPASGSYNEQFF

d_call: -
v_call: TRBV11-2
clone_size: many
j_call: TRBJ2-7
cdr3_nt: TGTGCCAGCAGCTTAACGGCCTCGGGGCTATCCTACGAGCAGTACTTC
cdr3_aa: CASSLTASGLSYEQYF

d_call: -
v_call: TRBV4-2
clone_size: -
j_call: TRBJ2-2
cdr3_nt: TGTGCCAGCAGCCAAGGCCTACCCGGGGAGCTGTTTTTT
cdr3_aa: CASSQGLPGELFF

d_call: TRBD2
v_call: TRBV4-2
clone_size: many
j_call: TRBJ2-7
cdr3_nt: TGTGCCAGCAGCCGGGATCTAGCGGGGGCCTACGAGCAGTACTTC
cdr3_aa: CASSRDLAGAYEQYF